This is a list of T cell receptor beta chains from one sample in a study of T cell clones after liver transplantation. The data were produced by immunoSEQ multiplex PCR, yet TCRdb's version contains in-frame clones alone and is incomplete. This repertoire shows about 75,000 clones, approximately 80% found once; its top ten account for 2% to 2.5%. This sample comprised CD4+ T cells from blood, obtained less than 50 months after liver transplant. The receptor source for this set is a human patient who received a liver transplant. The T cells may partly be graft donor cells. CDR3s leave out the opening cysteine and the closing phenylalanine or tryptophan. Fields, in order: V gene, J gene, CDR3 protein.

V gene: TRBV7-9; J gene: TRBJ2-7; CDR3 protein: ASSSRTGGDEQY
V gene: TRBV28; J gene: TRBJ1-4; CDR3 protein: ASSLLGRENEKLF
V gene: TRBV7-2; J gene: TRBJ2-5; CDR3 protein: ASSQSGGAETQY
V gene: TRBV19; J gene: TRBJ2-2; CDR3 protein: ASTLKAPGLAGVSGELF
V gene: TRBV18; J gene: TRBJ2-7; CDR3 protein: ASSRGDEQY
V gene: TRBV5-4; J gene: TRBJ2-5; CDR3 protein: ASSRPGTPGEETQY
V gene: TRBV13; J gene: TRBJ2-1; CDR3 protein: ASSAKGDEQF
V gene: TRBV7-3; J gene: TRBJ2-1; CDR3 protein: ASSLISGSDEQF
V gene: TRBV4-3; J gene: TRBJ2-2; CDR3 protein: ASSQELATSSTGELF
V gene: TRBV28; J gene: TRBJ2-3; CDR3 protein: ASSSGSAYRTDTQY
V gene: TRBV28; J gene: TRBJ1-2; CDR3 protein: ASSGQGNYGYT
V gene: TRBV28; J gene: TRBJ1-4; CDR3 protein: ASSLPGAGEKLF
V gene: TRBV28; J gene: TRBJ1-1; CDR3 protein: ASKGPPVAF
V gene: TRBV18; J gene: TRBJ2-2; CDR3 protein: ASSPASRTTNTGELF
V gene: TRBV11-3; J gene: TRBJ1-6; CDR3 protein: ASSLVRNSPLH